The rows below give T cell receptor beta chains drawn from one sample of a study of vaccination and CD4 T cells after COVID-19. TCRdb fed the PCR reads into MiXCR, producing one record per CDR3 protein. Here the sample spans over 6,500 distinct CDR3 sequences, about a fifth being singletons. Antigen specificity for these receptors is unknown. The material was CD4+ T cells from blood, cultured in vitro, obtained after SARS-CoV-2 vaccination. All receptors come from a human donor who had recovered from COVID-19. Both conserved end residues are part of each CDR3. The D gene is left open where the match is weak. Clone size appears in some rows only: once, few, many, or a class for an expanded clone.

>-|TRBV6-1|TRBJ1-3|-
TGTGCCAGCAAGGTGGGGCCCGGGAGCTCTGGAAACACCATATATTTT
CASKVGPGSSGNTIYF
>-|TRBV7-2|TRBJ2-2|few
TGTGCCAGCAGCGCCGGAAGGACCTCAAGGGGGGAGCTGTTTTTT
CASSAGRTSRGELFF
>-|TRBV29-1|TRBJ2-3|few
TGCAGCGTTGAACTAACGGAGGGAGATACGCAGTATTTT
CSVELTEGDTQYF
>TRBD2|TRBV18|TRBJ2-3|once
TGTGCCAGCTCACCGGGCGGGAGGGCCCCAGATACGCAGTATTTT
CASSPGGRAPDTQYF
>-|TRBV7-8|TRBJ2-1|few
TGTGCCAGCAGCTCCTGGACTGCTTACAATGAGCAGTTCTTC
CASSSWTAYNEQFF
>-|TRBV15|TRBJ2-7|medium-sized
TGTGCCACCAGCAGAGGGGGCGGCGGTTCCTCCTACGAGCAGTACTTC
CATSRGGGGSSYEQYF
>-|TRBV6-5|TRBJ2-2|-
TGTGCCAGCAGTTACGTGAACACCGGGGAGCTGTTTTTT
CASSYVNTGELFF
>-|TRBV4-2|TRBJ2-7|few
TGTGCCAGCAGCCAAGAGCGAGATTGGGTTTACGAGCAGTACTTC
CASSQERDWVYEQYF
>TRBD2|TRBV11-3|TRBJ2-5|few
TGTGCCAGCAGCAGTAGCGGGAGCAGGGAGACCCAGTACTTC
CASSSSGSRETQYF
>-|TRBV7-9|TRBJ2-1|few
TGTGCCAGCGGGGGCCACGGAACCAACAATGAGCAGTTCTTC
CASGGHGTNNEQFF
>TRBD2|TRBV6-1|TRBJ2-7|-
TGTGCCAGCAGTGCCAGCGGGAAAACCTACGAGCAGTACTTC
CASSASGKTYEQYF
>-|TRBV2|TRBJ1-1|-
TGTGCCAGCAGGGGTGGGGTGAACACTGAAGCTTTCTTT
CASRGGVNTEAFF
>-|TRBV15|TRBJ2-7|medium-sized
TGTGCCACCAGCAACGACCTTGGTAGGGCGGGCACCTCCTACGAGCAGTACTTC
CATSNDLGRAGTSYEQYF
>-|TRBV28|TRBJ1-2|few
TGTGCCATTGAGGGGGTTCCGTTCGGCTACACCTTC
CAIEGVPFGYTF
>TRBD1|TRBV7-8|TRBJ1-2|medium-sized
TGTGCCAGCAGCTTACGACCAGGGGGCGCAGGCTATGGCTACACCTTC
CASSLRPGGAGYGYTF
>-|TRBV6-2/TRBV6-3|TRBJ2-1|-
TGTGCCAGCAGTTACGATCTCGGGACGGGTCCCACTACAATGAGGCAGTTCTTC
CASSYDLGTGPTTMRQFF
>-|TRBV7-2|TRBJ1-2|-
TGTGCCAGCAACGAGGAGGGGATCGGCTATGGCTACACCTTC
CASNEEGIGYGYTF
>-|TRBV7-9|TRBJ2-3|many
TGTGCCAGCAGCGCTTCAGGGGTGAGCACAGATACGCAGTATTTT
CASSASGVSTDTQYF
>-|TRBV24-1|TRBJ2-2|-
TGTGCCACCAGTGATCCCCGAGGGACAGGCGGGAGGAAGGGCACCGGGGAGCTGTTTTTT
CATSDPRGTGGRKGTGELFF
>TRBD2|TRBV20-1|TRBJ2-5|medium-sized
TGCAGTGCTAGTAGGACTAGCGGCCAATCGGGGACCCAGTACTTC
CSASRTSGQSGTQYF
>TRBD1|TRBV27|TRBJ2-7|many
TGTGCCACCCGGGACAGGGGGGACTACGAGCAGTACTTC
CATRDRGDYEQYF
>-|TRBV23-1|TRBJ2-2|-
TGCGCCAGCAGTCCAAGGGTCAGGCAGGGGATCACCGGGGAGCTGTTTTTT
CASSPRVRQGITGELFF
>TRBD2|TRBV6-5|TRBJ2-7|many
TGTGCCAGCAGTTACGGGCGGGGGGTCGGCTACGAGCAGTACTTC
CASSYGRGVGYEQYF